The clone carrying this T cell receptor (beta chain) appeared a few times. Its antigen is not identified. TCRdb redid the calling of the 5' RACE reads with MiXCR, one entry per CDR3 protein. The sample holds roughly 220,000 distinct CDR3 sequences; approximately 20% are singletons and the top ten take 40% to 50%. These data originate in a study of CD8 T cells in ankylosing spondylitis. Study outcomes and limitations: There was a TCR beta motif, made of eight highly homologous variants, that appeared characteristic of ankylosing spondylitis blood. In the blood and synovial fluid of reactive arthritis, some motif variants had been previously reported.

The junction had 5 bases not matched to a gene; V was cut back by 1 base and J by 1 base. There are 17 residues in the CDR3. In germline, CDR1 is SQVTM, CDR2 ANQGSEA. The V gene is TRBV29-1, the J gene TRBJ2-7, with 15 bases that match TRBD2. The sequence was obtained from a male donor with ankylosing spondylitis. Sequencing used blood, either unsorted or a sorted T cell fraction (not recorded which). In nucleotides, the CDR3 is TGCAGCGTTGAAGGATGGACTAGCGGGAGGGCTTCCTACGAGCAGTACTTC. Protein product: CSVEGWTSGRASYEQYF.